This TCR beta chain was captured by sequencing in a study of T cell repertoires in cytomegalovirus infection. Study-wide context: Based on public TCR beta signatures, there were indications of CMV infection and of a matching HLA type.

The CDR3 has 16 residues. Germline assignment: CDR1 SEHNR and CDR2 FQNEAQ (reference sequence). V shed 4 bases, J shed 2 bases, and the junction held 5 bases outside the gene matches. With regard to this clonotype: Its antigen is unknown.

Study-level points and caveats: Dominant in the ex vivo response were TCR beta clonotypes restricted by HLA-C and specific for CMV.

TCRdb called the reads again in MiXCR, with one record for every CDR3 protein. The data show roughly 150,000 distinct CDR3 sequences, 23% seen once. The J gene is TRBJ1-2, the V gene TRBV7-9; 12 bases map to TRBD1. The sequencing input was PBMCs. This sequence was found in a human donor in good health (CMV status not recorded). Some clones in this sample may be carry-over from other donors' samples. The CDR3 DNA reads as TGTGCCAGCAGCTGGTCCGGGACAGGGGGCAACTATGGCTACACCTTC. Translation gives CASSWSGTGGNYGYTF.